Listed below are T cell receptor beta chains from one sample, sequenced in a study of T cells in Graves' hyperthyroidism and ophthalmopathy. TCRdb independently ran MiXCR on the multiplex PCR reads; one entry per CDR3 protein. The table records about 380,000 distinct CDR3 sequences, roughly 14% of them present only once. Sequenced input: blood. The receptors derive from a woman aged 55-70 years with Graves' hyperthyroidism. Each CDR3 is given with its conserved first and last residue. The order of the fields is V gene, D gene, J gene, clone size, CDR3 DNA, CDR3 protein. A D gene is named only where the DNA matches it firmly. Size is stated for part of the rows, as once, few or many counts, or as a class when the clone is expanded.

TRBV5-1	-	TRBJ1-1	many	TGCGCCAGCAGCTTAGGCCCAGCTAACACTGAAGCTTTCTTT	CASSLGPANTEAFF
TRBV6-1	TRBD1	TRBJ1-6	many	TGTGCCAGCAGTGGGGACAGGGGTGGGTATTCACCCCTCCACTTT	CASSGDRGGYSPLHF
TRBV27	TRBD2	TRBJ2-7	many	TGTGCCAGCCGTAAGACTAGCGGTTCCTACGAGCAGTACTTC	CASRKTSGSYEQYF
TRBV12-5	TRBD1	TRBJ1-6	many	TGTGCTAGTGGTTTGGTACAGTGGGGACAGCGTACTAATTCACCCCTCCACTTT	CASGLVQWGQRTNSPLHF
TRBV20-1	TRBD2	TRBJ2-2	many	TGCAGTGCTAGAGATCTGTCTAGCGGGAGTAGGTCCACCGGGGAGCTGTTTTTT	CSARDLSSGSRSTGELFF
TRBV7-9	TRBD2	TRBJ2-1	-	TGTGCCAGCAGCTCACGACTAGCGGGAGGCGGGAATGAGCAGTTCTTC	CASSSRLAGGGNEQFF
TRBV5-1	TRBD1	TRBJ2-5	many	TGCGCCAGCAGCTTGGCCGGGACAGGGACTCGAGAGACCCAGTACTTC	CASSLAGTGTRETQYF
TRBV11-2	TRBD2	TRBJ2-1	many	TGTGCCAGCAGCTCCCTTGTGCGGGAGGGGTGGCACAATGAGCAGTTCTTC	CASSSLVREGWHNEQFF
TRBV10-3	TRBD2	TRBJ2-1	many	TGTGCCATCAGCCAGTATAGCGGGACCTACAATGAGCAGTTCTTC	CAISQYSGTYNEQFF
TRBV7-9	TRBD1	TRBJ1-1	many	TGTGCCAGCAGCTCACAGGGGGCTCTCACTGAAGCTTTCTTT	CASSSQGALTEAFF
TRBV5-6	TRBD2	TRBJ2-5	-	TGTGCCAGCAGCTGGGAGCGGGGGACTAGAGAGACCCAGTACTTC	CASSWERGTRETQYF
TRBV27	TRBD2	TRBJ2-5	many	TGTGCCAGCAGTTTAGTGGCTAGCGGGATGGCTAACCAAGAGACCCAGTACTTC	CASSLVASGMANQETQYF
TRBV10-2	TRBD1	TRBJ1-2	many	TGCGCCAGCAGCGCCGACGCGACAGGGTATGGCTACACCTTC	CASSADATGYGYTF
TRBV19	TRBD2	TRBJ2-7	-	TGTGCCAGTAGTATAAGCGGGACGACCTACGAGCAGTACTTC	CASSISGTTYEQYF
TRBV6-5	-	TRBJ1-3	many	TGTGCCAGCAGTTCTCCCGGGCGTATCAGTGGAAACACCATATATTTT	CASSSPGRISGNTIYF
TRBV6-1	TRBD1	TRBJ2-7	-	TGTGCCAGCAGAAAGGGGGTGGGACAGGGGCTCGAGCAGTACTTC	CASRKGVGQGLEQYF
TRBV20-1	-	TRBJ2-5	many	TGCAGTGCTAATGACAGGCAAGCAAGGGAGACCCAGTACTTC	CSANDRQARETQYF
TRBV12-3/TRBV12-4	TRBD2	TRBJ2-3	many	TGTGCCGTCAAAGCGGCGGGAGGGCCCTCAGATACGCAGTATTTT	CAVKAAGGPSDTQYF
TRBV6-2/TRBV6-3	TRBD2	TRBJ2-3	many	TGTGCCAGCAGATCTCGACTAGCTGGGGATACGCAGTATTTT	CASRSRLAGDTQYF
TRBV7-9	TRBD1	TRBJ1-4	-	TGTGCCAGCAGCACGTCGACAGGGGGCGAGGAAAAACTGTTTTTT	CASSTSTGGEEKLFF
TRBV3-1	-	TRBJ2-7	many	TGTGCCAGCAGCCAAGAACCGTTGAGCTCCTACGAGCAGTACTTC	CASSQEPLSSYEQYF
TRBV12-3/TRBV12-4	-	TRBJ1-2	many	TGTGCCAGCAGTTTAGCCCCCGTATTAGGGGCGGCCCCTTTACTTTATGGCTACACCTTC	CASSLAPVLGAAPLLYGYTF
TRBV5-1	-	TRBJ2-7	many	TGCGCCAGCAGCTTGGGGTTCGACGAGCAGTACTTC	CASSLGFDEQYF
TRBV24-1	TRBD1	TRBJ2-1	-	TGTGCCACCAGTGATCCAAAAAGACAGGGGGCGGTCAATGAGCAGTTCTTC	CATSDPKRQGAVNEQFF
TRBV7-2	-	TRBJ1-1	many	TGTGCCAGCAGTTGGACATTGAACACTGAAGCTTTCTTT	CASSWTLNTEAFF
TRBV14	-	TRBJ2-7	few	TGTGCCAGCAGCCAGGGTATCGACGAGCAGTACTTC	CASSQGIDEQYF
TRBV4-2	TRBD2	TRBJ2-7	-	TGTGCCAGCAGCCAATTTGGACTAGCGGGAGAGGAGCACGAGCAGTACTTC	CASSQFGLAGEEHEQYF
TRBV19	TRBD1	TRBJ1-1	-	TGTGCCAGTAGCAGACAGGGTGGCTCGTTCTTT	CASSRQGGSFF